This T cell receptor (beta chain) came from a study of T cell responses to AZD1222 COVID-19 vaccine. Broader study findings: Researchers took repertoire samples only after the peak T cell response had come. Baseline testing showed seropositivity in only six AZD1222 recipients. The donor group comprised mostly white British people and more females; the analysis possibly underestimated clonal diversity. Reports say nearly half of spike-specific TCRs go after unmutated variant regions.

Concerning this clone itself: Its antigen is not known.

The method was immunoSEQ multiplex PCR; TCRdb's version includes in-frame clones alone and lacks a portion of them. The sample has 130,000 to 150,000 clones, 85% to 95% seen once. Germline CDR1 reads WNHNN; CDR2 reads SYGVQD (reference sequence). Trimming took off 4 bases at V and 10 bases at J, with 8 bases between the two ends. This CDR3 region has 11 residues. The material sequenced was peripheral blood, taken on day 0 of AZD1222 vaccination. The sequence was obtained from an adult in good health. The rearrangement joins TRBV10-1 to TRBJ2-1; D not certain. The DNA for the CDR3 is TGCGCCAGCAGTGCCCAACAGGAGCAGTTCTTC. Protein product: CASSAQQEQFF.